The entry that follows covers one T cell receptor (beta chain) sequence. The study sequenced TCR beta in blood CD8+ and CD4+ T cells. It was negative isolation that provided the CD8+ and CD4+ T cells, whereas TEMRA cells were enriched by FACS. It was with random hexamers that roughly 0.5 to 1 ug RNA was reverse transcribed. TCR beta CDR3 was amplified by immunoSEQ covering 54 Vbeta and 13 Jbeta. TCRdb redid the calling of the immunoSEQ multiplex PCR reads with MiXCR, one entry per CDR3 protein. The data hold over 95,000 distinct CDR3 sequences, with 92% observed a single time. The sample originates from a study of CD8 T cells in Susac syndrome. With 5 bases clipped from V and 4 bases from J, the junction kept 13 bases outside the gene matches. CDR1 and CDR2 from the germline V gene are SSHAT and FNYEAQ (reference sequence). The CDR3 is 17 residues long.

Material for sequencing was CD8+ T cells from PBMCs. This clonotype originated in a human donor in good health. The genes are TRBV7-7 and TRBJ2-1; 8 bases are a match to TRBD2. This CDR3 reads CASSLQHTSGLYNEQFF. Written as DNA, the CDR3 is TGTGCCAGCAGCCTACAACATACTAGCGGACTATACAATGAGCAGTTCTTC.